These 7 T cell receptor beta chains originate from one sample sequenced in a study of cytomegalovirus exposure and HLA in healthy donors. Both 60 Vbeta primers and 13 Jbeta primers went into the PCR. This table comes from immunoSEQ multiplex PCR, and its TCRdb copy is limited to in-frame clones, with some not included. The table lists about 150,000 clones, roughly 70% of them singletons. Sequenced: PBMCs. The receptor set was obtained from a man aged 25-45 years in good health and CMV-seronegative.

As for this clone: The same CDR3 is also encoded by other DNA sequences in this sample. This rearrangement joins TRBV18 to TRBJ2-2; TRBD1 matches at 8 bases. CDR3 length: 16 residues. The V gene's germline CDR1 is KGHSH and CDR2 LQKENI. With 1 base clipped from V and 3 bases from J, the junction kept 4 bases outside the gene matches. The CDR3 is CASSPRGTGDTGELFF. The CDR3 DNA reads as TGTGCCAGCTCACCACGGGGGACAGGAGACACCGGGGAGCTGTTTTTT.

The chain has TRBV30 and TRBJ2-7; D is ambiguous. V dropped 0 bases and J dropped 1 base, with 4 bases sitting between them. Germline CDR1 and CDR2: GTSNPN and SVGIG (reference sequence). The CDR3 runs to 12 residues. This CDR3 is CAWSVISYEQYF. The CDR3 region has the DNA TGTGCCTGGAGTGTAATATCCTACGAGCAGTACTTC.

The rearrangement joins TRBV5-1 to TRBJ2-1; 13 nucleotides agree with TRBD2. The CDR3 is 20 amino acids. The V gene end was trimmed by 0 bases and the J gene end by 1 base; junction bases not matched to a gene: 10. Germline CDR1 and CDR2: SGHRS and YFSETQ. The CDR3 is CASSLAWTSGRLGSYNEQFF. The DNA of the CDR3 is TGCGCCAGCAGCTTGGCGTGGACTAGCGGGAGATTGGGATCCTACAATGAGCAGTTCTTC. The full variable domain, with the rest looked up from reference TRBV5-1 and TRBJ2-1, is KAGVTQTPRYLIKTRGQQVTLSCSPISGHRSVSWYQQTPGQGLQFLFEYFSETQRNKGNFPGRFSGRQFSNSRSEMNVSTLELGDSALYLCASSLAWTSGRLGSYNEQFFGPGTRLTVL.

CDR3 DNA sequence: TGTGCCAGCAGCGTAGGGACAGCATCTTACGAGCAGTACTTC. Amino acids: CASSVGTASYEQYF. This chain connects TRBV9 to TRBJ2-7, with a tentative D call TRBD1 (6 bases). Germline V gene data show CDR1 as SGDLS and CDR2 as YYNGEE. V lost 0 bases and J 4 bases, leaving 11 bases between the germline ends. CDR3 length: 14 amino acids.

This clone was seen a few times. This chain joins TRBV6-1 and TRBJ2-1; D remains unclear. The CDR3 is made up of 14 amino acids. V was shortened by 5 bases and J by 0 bases, with 8 bases between the two germline ends. CDR1 and CDR2 (germline): MNHNS, SASEGT. This chain's CDR3 is CASSRLSSYNEQFF. The CDR3 DNA is TGTGCCAGCAGTCGGTTGAGCTCCTACAATGAGCAGTTCTTC.

This clone was picked up one time. The chain joins TRBV27 to TRBJ1-2; no reliable D call. CDR1 MNHEY and CDR2 SMNVEV come from the germline V gene (reference sequence). Trimming shortened V by 3 bases and J by 2 bases, and 13 bases separated the two germline ends. The length of the CDR3 is 15 residues. CDR3 DNA: TGTGCCAGCAGTTTGAGGCGGGGTCTAAACTATGGCTACACCTTC. Protein: CASSLRRGLNYGYTF.

The CDR3 DNA sequence: TGTGCCAGCAGCTTCACCGGGACTAGCGGGCTTACGCAGTATTTT. Its protein product is CASSFTGTSGLTQYF. V is TRBV7-2 and J is TRBJ2-3, with 12 bases identical to TRBD2. This CDR3 has 15 residues. V lost 3 bases, J lost 8 bases, and 6 bases stayed unmatched. Germline lookup yields CDR1 SGHTA and CDR2 FQGNSA.